These 26 T cell receptor beta chains were all obtained from the same sample, sequenced in a study of T cell repertoires in cytomegalovirus infection. TCRdb fed the reads into MiXCR, producing one record per CDR3 protein. The sample holds 400,000 to 600,000 distinct CDR3 sequences, approximately 40% seen once. Antigens of these TCRs are unknown. This material consisted of cultured PBMCs, taken from culture after CMV antigen stimulation. These receptors were obtained from a human donor in good health (CMV status not recorded). Some clones in this sample may be carry-over from other donors' samples.

There are a few counts of this clonotype. The chain links TRBV7-9 to TRBJ2-7, with 10 bases fitting TRBD1. CDR3 length equals 15 residues. Germline CDR1 and CDR2: SEHNR and FQNEAQ (reference sequence). J was trimmed by 2 bases and V by 6 bases; bases with no gene match: 7. The CDR3 sequence: CASSPGQGITYEQYF. CDR3 DNA sequence: TGTGCCAGCAGTCCGGGACAGGGGATAACCTACGAGCAGTACTTC. Supplemented by reference TRBV7-9 and TRBJ2-7, the full variable domain reads DTGVSQNPRHKITKRGQNVTFRCDPISEHNRLYWYRQTLGQGPEFLTYFQNEAQLEKSRLLSDRFSAERPKGSFSTLEIQRTEQGDSAMYLCASSPGQGITYEQYFGPGTRLTVT.

The chain is built from TRBV7-2 and TRBJ1-3; D gene uncertain. The V gene's germline CDR1 is SGHTA and CDR2 FQGNSA. V lost 8 bases and J 0 bases, leaving 8 bases between the germline ends. The CDR3 consists of 13 residues. DNA of the CDR3: TGTGCCAGCGGCATCATCTCTGGAAACACCATATATTTT. Translated: CASGIISGNTIYF.

This chain uses TRBV12-3 or TRBV12-4 with TRBJ1-1, with TRBD1 matching over 10 bases. J was trimmed by 12 bases and V by 3 bases; bases with no gene match: 10. This CDR3 contains 14 residues. DNA for the CDR3: TGTGCCAGCAGTTTTGGGGACAGGGGCATGGAGTCTTTCTTT. As protein: CASSFGDRGMESFF.

This clonotype was picked up a small number of times. J is TRBJ2-1 and V is TRBV10-3, with D perhaps being TRBD1 or TRBD2 (5 bases each). V lost 5 bases and J 7 bases, leaving 18 bases between the germline ends. Germline V gives CDR1 ENHRY, CDR2 SYGVKD. The CDR3 spans 15 residues. The CDR3 nucleotides are TGTGCCATCAGTCCCGGGACCTCCATTAAAAATGAGCAGTTCTTC. Translation gives CAISPGTSIKNEQFF.

This chain uses TRBV12-3 or TRBV12-4 with TRBJ1-2; D is ambiguous. The length of the CDR3 is 13 residues. V was clipped by 1 base and J by 7 bases, with 10 bases between them. The CDR3 sequence is CASSLVSALGYTF. The CDR3, as DNA: TGTGCCAGCAGTTTAGTGTCGGCTCTTGGCTACACCTTC.

The chain is built from TRBV19 and TRBJ2-3; 10 bases are a match to TRBD2. The CDR3 has 15 amino acids. Unmatched junction bases numbered 4, after V lost 5 bases and J lost 2 bases. Germline values: CDR1 LNHDA, CDR2 SQIVND (reference sequence). As DNA, the CDR3 is TGTGCCAGTAGTTCGGGACTAGCGTACACAGATACGCAGTATTTT. Its protein is CASSSGLAYTDTQYF.

The chain combines TRBV25-1 with TRBJ1-6; maybe TRBD1 (5 bases). CDR1 is MGHDK, CDR2 SYGVNS, per germline. The CDR3 consists of 13 residues. V gave up 3 bases and J gave up 10 bases, with 10 bases separating them. CDR3 residues: CASSEAPGSPLHF. For the CDR3, the DNA is TGTGCCAGCAGTGAGGCCCCAGGGTCACCCCTCCACTTT.

V gene TRBV7-2 combines with J gene TRBJ1-3; TRBD1 is a possible D gene (5 bases). This CDR3 is 16 amino acids long. Between the trimmed V and J ends, which lost 5 bases and 4 bases, there was a span of 18 bases. Germline-derived CDR1 and CDR2 are SGHTA and FQGNSA. The CDR3 coding sequence is TGTGCCAGCAGCCATCCCATCGGGTCAGGGGGAAACACCATATATTTT. Translation: CASSHPIGSGGNTIYF.

The genes are TRBV18 and TRBJ2-7; D is unclear. The CDR3 extends over 13 amino acids. The germline gives CDR1 KGHSH, CDR2 LQKENI. Trimming pared 3 bases from V and 4 bases from J, leaving 10 bases between. The CDR3 loop reads CASSPVAVYEQYF. DNA for the CDR3: TGTGCCAGCTCACCTGTTGCAGTTTACGAGCAGTACTTC.

This rearrangement joins TRBV7-9 to TRBJ2-7; no reliable D call. Looked up from germline, CDR1 is SEHNR and CDR2 is FQNEAQ (reference sequence). Deletions cut 4 bases from V and 0 bases from J, with 16 bases between. CDR3 length: 16 amino acids. The CDR3 DNA follows: TGTGCCAGCAGCTCGCCCCAGCCCCCCTCCTCCTACGAGCAGTACTTC. Translating it yields CASSSPQPPSSYEQYF.

A remark on this clonotype: A much larger clone is a single base away; this may be a read error. The chain couples TRBV12-3 or TRBV12-4 to TRBJ2-1; D call uncertain. V lost 2 bases and J lost 0, with 5 bases in between. The CDR3 sequence is 14 residues long. CDR3 in amino acids: CASSLFSSYNEQFF. The CDR3 DNA reads as TGTGCCAGCAGTTTATTTAGCTCCTACAATGAGCAGTTCTTC.

The chain uses TRBV20-1 and TRBJ1-2; the D gene is possibly TRBD1 (5 bases). In germline, CDR1 is DFQATT, CDR2 SNEGSKA (reference sequence). Trimming stripped 6 bases from V and 2 bases from J, with 10 bases between. The CDR3 spans 12 residues. The CDR3 DNA is TGCAGTGCACCGGACAAGAACTATGGCTACACCTTC. This gives the protein CSAPDKNYGYTF.

This clonotype came up once. Written as DNA, the CDR3 is TGCAGTGCTAGGACAGGGTCGAACGAGCAGTACTTC. Translation gives CSARTGSNEQYF. The V gene is TRBV20-1, the J gene TRBJ2-7, with 7 bases lining up with TRBD1. J was trimmed by 5 bases and V by 3 bases; bases with no gene match: 4. This CDR3 comprises 12 residues. Germline V gives CDR1 DFQATT, CDR2 SNEGSKA (reference sequence).

The chain uses TRBV19 and TRBJ1-4; 7 nucleotides align to TRBD1. Germline-derived CDR1 and CDR2 are LNHDA and SQIVND (reference sequence). The CDR3 runs to 13 residues. V lost 6 bases, J lost 6 bases, and 4 bases stayed unmatched. The CDR3 loop reads CASRRQGDEKLFF. The CDR3, as DNA: TGTGCCAGTAGAAGACAGGGCGATGAAAAACTGTTTTTT.

The table lists this clonotype with a count of one. Here the CDR3 reads CASTFPRSTDTQYF. The DNA of the CDR3 is TGTGCCAGCACCTTTCCCCGAAGCACAGATACGCAGTATTTT. This chain links TRBV7-4 with TRBJ2-3; D call uncertain. Trimming cost V 7 bases and J 0 bases, with 11 bases left between them. The CDR3 consists of 14 residues. CDR1 SGHVT and CDR2 SQSDAQ come from the germline V gene. The variable domain in full, completed from reference TRBV7-4 and TRBJ2-3, reads GAGVSQSPRYKVAKRGRDVALRCDSISGHVTLYWYRQTLGQGSEVLTYSQSDAQRDKSGRPSGRFSAERPERSVSTLKIQRTEQGDSAVYLCASTFPRSTDTQYFGPGTRLTVL.

This clonotype was seen only a few times. The chain carries TRBV7-6 and TRBJ2-5; D is uncertain. Germline V gene lookup returns CDR1 SGHVS and CDR2 FNYEAQ. The V gene lost 5 bases and the J gene lost 4 bases, with 14 bases spanning the gap. This CDR3 spans 14 amino acids. The DNA for the CDR3 is TGTGCCAGCAGCGTGGGAACAGTCAGAGAGACCCAGTACTTC. Translated: CASSVGTVRETQYF.

The V call is TRBV5-1, the J call TRBJ1-2, with 7 bases aligning to TRBD1. Unmatched junction bases numbered 8, after V lost 9 bases and J lost 3 bases. This CDR3 region has 13 residues. Germline assignment: CDR1 SGHRS and CDR2 YFSETQ. The CDR3 DNA sequence: TGCGCCACCCAGACAGGGTGGGACTATGGCTACACCTTC. It is translated as CATQTGWDYGYTF.

The chain couples TRBV5-1 to TRBJ2-7; D is unresolved. Germline CDR1 reads SGHRS; CDR2 reads YFSETQ. This CDR3 is 16 amino acids long. V was cut by 4 bases and J by 0 bases, with 17 bases left in between. This CDR3 reads CASSQQGPVNSYEQYF. CDR3 nucleotide sequence: TGCGCCAGCAGCCAACAAGGGCCAGTCAACTCCTACGAGCAGTACTTC.

CDR3: CASSPRTGGTYNSPLHF. In DNA form, the CDR3 reads TGTGCCAGCAGTCCCCGGACAGGGGGCACCTATAATTCACCCCTCCACTTT. The rearrangement joins TRBV6-5 to TRBJ1-6, with 11 bases matching TRBD1. V shed 5 bases, J shed 2 bases, and the junction held 5 bases outside the gene matches. CDR3 length equals 17 residues. Looked up from germline, CDR1 is MNHEY and CDR2 is SVGAGI.

V and J are TRBV6-1 and TRBJ1-4; D possibly corresponds to TRBD1 (6 bases). This CDR3 has 15 residues. The germline V gene has CDR1 MNHNS and CDR2 SASEGT. With 7 bases removed from V and 9 bases from J, the gap between germline ends came to 21 bases. CDR3 residues: CASNGGTRGSKKLFF. The CDR3 DNA is TGTGCCAGCAACGGAGGGACCAGGGGTTCGAAAAAACTGTTTTTT.

The table lists this clonotype with many counts. V is TRBV7-2 and J is TRBJ2-3; 7 bases are shared with TRBD2. The germline CDR1 and CDR2 sequences are SGHTA and FQGNSA. The CDR3 consists of 14 residues. V shed 3 bases, J shed 0 bases, and the junction held 0 bases outside the gene matches. The DNA for the CDR3 is TGTGCCAGCAGCTTTAGCGGGAGCACAGATACGCAGTATTTT. Translated: CASSFSGSTDTQYF.

The genes are TRBV19 and TRBJ1-2; 7 nucleotides match TRBD1. J gave up 1 base and V 4 bases, and 15 bases lay outside the gene matches. This CDR3 comprises 18 residues. CDR1 is LNHDA, CDR2 SQIVND, per germline (reference sequence). The CDR3 loop is CASSSAYQTGINNYGYTF. The CDR3 DNA follows: TGTGCCAGTAGTAGCGCCTACCAGACAGGGATAAATAACTATGGCTACACCTTC.

This clonotype was found a few times. The genes are TRBV7-9 and TRBJ2-7; no clear D gene. This CDR3 spans 12 amino acids. Germline V gene lookup returns CDR1 SEHNR and CDR2 FQNEAQ (reference sequence). V lost 1 base, J lost 7 bases, and 8 bases lay in between. CDR3 region: CASSLVSREQYF. In nucleotides, the CDR3 is TGTGCCAGCAGCTTAGTTTCGAGGGAGCAGTACTTC.

This sequence joins TRBV25-1 and TRBJ1-2, with no clear D. V was pared by 6 bases and J by 6 bases, with 20 bases between. The CDR3 is 15 amino acids. Germline values: CDR1 MGHDK, CDR2 SYGVNS. CDR3 region: CASRPRAVAVDGYTF. CDR3 coding DNA: TGTGCCAGCAGACCTAGGGCGGTTGCTGTGGATGGCTACACCTTC.

J is TRBJ2-7 and V is TRBV18, with D possibly being TRBD1 (5 bases). The V end was cut by 8 bases, the J end by 4 bases, with 12 bases between. Germline-derived CDR1 and CDR2 are KGHSH and LQKENI. The CDR3 has 12 amino acids. As DNA, the CDR3 is TGTGCCAGCAGCCCGACAGTTTACGAGCAGTACTTC. Translated: CASSPTVYEQYF.

This clonotype was found many times. Mismatch with germline at one junction end may stem from a read error. The V and J genes are TRBV7-2 and TRBJ2-5; the D gene is possibly TRBD2 (5 bases). The CDR3 has 15 residues. CDR1 is SGHTA and CDR2 is FQGNSA in the germline V gene. For the CDR3, the DNA is TGTGCCGGCAGCTCAATAGGGAGTAGAGTGGAGACCCAGTACTTC. This sequence encodes CAGSSIGSRVETQYF.